This passage covers 18 T cell receptor beta chains from one sample sequenced in a study of blood T cell repertoires in COVID-19. Here immunoSEQ multiplex PCR was the method, and the copy in TCRdb shows in-frame clones only, minus some. The sample lists about 46,000 clones, approximately 85% occurring once. Sequences were obtained from peripheral blood. These TCRs come from a woman of 80 years or more with COVID-19, enrolled during active disease.

The chain recombines TRBV3-1 (or the pseudogene TRBV3-2) with TRBJ2-6, with D possibly matching TRBD1 (6 bases). Germline V CDR1 and CDR2: LGHDT, YNNKEL (reference sequence). This CDR3 has 17 residues. V was clipped by 7 bases and J by 0 bases, with 16 bases between them. Here the CDR3 DNA reads TGTGCCAGCATTCCGACAGGCAAAAACTCTGGGGCCAACGTCCTGACTTTC. Residues: CASIPTGKNSGANVLTF.

The chain recombines TRBV11-2 with TRBJ2-5; D perhaps matches TRBD2 (6 bases). Germline lookup yields CDR1 SGHAT and CDR2 FQNNGV. The CDR3 spans 17 residues. The V gene lost 5 bases and the J gene lost 2 bases, with 21 bases spanning the gap. The CDR3 protein is CASSKTRSSAGQETQYF. In DNA, the CDR3 is TGTGCCAGCAGCAAAACTAGGTCTTCTGCGGGGCAAGAGACCCAGTACTTC.

The V and J genes are TRBV4-1 and TRBJ2-3; 8 bases agree with TRBD2. This CDR3 has 17 residues. V shed 0 bases and J 1 base; nucleotides not matched to a gene: 6. Germline assignment: CDR1 MGHRA and CDR2 YSYEKL. For the CDR3, the DNA is TGCGCCAGCAGCCAAGAATTAGGGACTAGTGGCACAGATACGCAGTATTTT. Protein: CASSQELGTSGTDTQYF.

This clone was detected a few times. This chain connects TRBV18 to TRBJ1-3; 11 nucleotides line up with TRBD1. V lost 4 bases to trimming and J lost 3 bases; unmatched junction nucleotides: 2. Germline assignment: CDR1 KGHSH and CDR2 LQKENI. This CDR3 has 15 amino acids. CDR3 loop: CASSRTGGNGNTIYF. The CDR3 DNA sequence: TGTGCCAGCTCACGGACAGGGGGCAATGGAAACACCATATATTTT.

CDR3 coding DNA: TGTGCCAGCAGTTACTCTACGGGTAACTATGGCTACACCTTC. Its protein is CASSYSTGNYGYTF. The chain couples TRBV6-5 to TRBJ1-2; D call uncertain. V dropped 0 bases and J dropped 1 base, with 6 bases sitting between them. CDR3 length: 14 residues. Germline CDR1 reads MNHEY; CDR2 reads SVGAGI.

The CDR3 spells CASSEQGSNTEAFF. In nucleotides, the CDR3 is TGTGCCAGCAGTGAACAGGGGTCGAACACTGAAGCTTTCTTT. V is TRBV6-1 and J is TRBJ1-1, with D perhaps matching TRBD1 (6 bases). The V end was cut by 2 bases, the J end by 1 base, with 8 bases between. The CDR3 extends over 14 amino acids. From germline, CDR1 is MNHNS and CDR2 SASEGT.

The V call is TRBV19, the J call TRBJ2-7; the match to TRBD2 covers 12 bases. Per the germline V gene, CDR1 is LNHDA and CDR2 is SQIVND (reference sequence). V was clipped by 3 bases and J by 1 base; unmatched bases: 10. The CDR3 contains 18 residues. The CDR3 protein is CASSIQPGTSGPSYEQYF. As DNA, the CDR3 is TGTGCCAGTAGTATCCAACCCGGGACTAGCGGGCCTTCCTACGAGCAGTACTTC.

CDR3 sequence reads: CATRTGADTGELFF. The CDR3 nucleotides read TGTGCCACCAGAACAGGGGCGGACACCGGGGAGCTGTTTTTT. The chain employs TRBV15 and TRBJ2-2; 7 positions agree with TRBD1. Per germline, CDR1 LNHNV and CDR2 YYDKDF (reference sequence). This CDR3 contains 14 residues. The junction had 4 bases not matched to a gene; V was cut back by 6 bases and J by 3 bases.

V is TRBV7-3 and J is TRBJ2-7, with TRBD2 identical over 7 bases. The germline V gene has CDR1 SGHTA and CDR2 FQGTGA. Germline trimming cut 2 bases from V and 4 bases from J; bases unmatched to any gene: 5. This CDR3 contains 14 residues. Written as DNA, the CDR3 is TGTGCCAGCAGCTTAGGGGAGGGCGGGTACGAGCAGTACTTC. Protein sequence: CASSLGEGGYEQYF.

The chain recombines TRBV23-1 with TRBJ1-1; perhaps TRBD1 as D (5 bases). TRBV23-1 is identified as an open reading frame with a role that is uncertain. V dropped 0 bases and J dropped 0 bases, with 8 bases sitting between them. CDR3 length: 15 residues. In DNA form, the CDR3 reads TGCGCCAGCAGTCAATCAGGGGCCCTGAACACTGAAGCTTTCTTT. This codes for CASSQSGALNTEAFF.

The chain carries TRBV29-1 and TRBJ1-2; TRBD1 aligns across 7 bases. Trimming at V came to 7 bases and at J to 5 bases, leaving 10 bases not matched to a gene. The CDR3 contains 13 residues. Germline V CDR1 and CDR2: SQVTM, ANQGSEA. CDR3 sequence (DNA): TGCAGCGCCCTCCGGCCAGGGGGATATGGCTACACCTTC. It yields the protein CSALRPGGYGYTF.

The chain links TRBV19 to TRBJ1-2; 8 bases are a match to TRBD1. Germline CDR1 and CDR2: LNHDA and SQIVND (reference sequence). This CDR3 comprises 16 residues. The junction had 11 bases not matched to a gene; V was cut back by 1 base and J by 7 bases. CDR3 DNA: TGTGCCAGTAGTATAGTACCCCGACAGGGGTATGGTGGCTACACCTTC. Encoded protein: CASSIVPRQGYGGYTF.

This sequence joins TRBV20-1 and TRBJ1-5; unclear D gene. Per the germline V gene, CDR1 is DFQATT and CDR2 is SNEGSKA (reference sequence). The V end lost 3 bases, the J end lost 3 bases, and 21 bases lay between the germline ends. The CDR3 covers 17 residues. The CDR3 spells CSASRSTGGKTNQPQHF. DNA for the CDR3: TGCAGTGCTAGTCGTTCCACCGGCGGGAAGACCAATCAGCCCCAGCATTTT.

This chain links TRBV3-1 (or the pseudogene TRBV3-2) with TRBJ2-5; no clear D gene. The CDR3 is 14 residues long. The V gene's germline CDR1 is LGHDT and CDR2 YNNKEL (reference sequence). Deletions cut 5 bases from V and 4 bases from J, with 14 bases between. CDR3 bases: TGTGCCAGCAGCTCAAGAGGAGTCGCAGAGACCCAGTACTTC. Amino acids: CASSSRGVAETQYF.

The chain carries TRBV6-4 and TRBJ2-7; perhaps TRBD1 as D (5 bases). Deletions cut 0 bases from V and 6 bases from J, with 12 bases between. The CDR3 has 14 residues. Germline V CDR1 and CDR2: MRHNA, SNTAGT. CDR3 sequence: CASSDSDKGGEQYF. CDR3 sequence (DNA): TGTGCCAGCAGTGACTCGGACAAAGGCGGCGAGCAGTACTTC.

The rearrangement joins TRBV27 to TRBJ2-3; D unresolved. V was shortened by 4 bases and J by 0 bases, with 11 bases between the two germline ends. The CDR3 covers 15 residues. Germline CDR1 reads MNHEY; CDR2 reads SMNVEV (reference sequence). The CDR3 DNA reads as TGTGCCAGCAGTTCAACTCCCCGGAGCACAGATACGCAGTATTTT. Its protein is CASSSTPRSTDTQYF.

This rearrangement joins TRBV3-1 (or the pseudogene TRBV3-2) to TRBJ1-1, with TRBD1 matching 7 bases. From germline, CDR1 is LGHDT and CDR2 YNNKEL (reference sequence). Losses at the gene ends were 5 bases for V and 5 bases for J; bases not matched to a gene: 8. The CDR3 has 14 residues. The CDR3 reads CASSVGQAPTEAFF. CDR3 nucleotide sequence: TGTGCCAGCAGCGTCGGACAGGCCCCGACTGAAGCTTTCTTT.

The chain joins TRBV4-2 to TRBJ1-2; tentative D call: TRBD1 (5 bases). Germline lookup yields CDR1 LGHNA and CDR2 YNFKEQ. The CDR3 contains 14 residues. V dropped 1 base and J dropped 8 bases, with 14 bases sitting between them. CDR3 residues: CASSQAPVRGGYTF. The CDR3, as DNA: TGTGCCAGCAGCCAAGCTCCGGTCCGGGGGGGCTACACCTTC.